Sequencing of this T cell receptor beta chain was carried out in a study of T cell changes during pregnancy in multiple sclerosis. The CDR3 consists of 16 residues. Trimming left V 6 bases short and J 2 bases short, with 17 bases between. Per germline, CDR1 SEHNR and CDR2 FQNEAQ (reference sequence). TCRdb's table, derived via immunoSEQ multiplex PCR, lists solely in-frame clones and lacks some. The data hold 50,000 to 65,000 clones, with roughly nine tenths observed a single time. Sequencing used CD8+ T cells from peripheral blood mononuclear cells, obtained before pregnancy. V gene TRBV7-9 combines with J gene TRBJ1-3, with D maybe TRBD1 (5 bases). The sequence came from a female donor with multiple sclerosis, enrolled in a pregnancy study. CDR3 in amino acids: CASRKTGAGAGNTIYF. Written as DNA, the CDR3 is TGTGCCAGCAGAAAGACTGGGGCCGGCGCTGGAAACACCATATATTTT.